The 8 T cell receptor beta chains below all came from one sample that was sequenced in a study of blood T cell repertoires in COVID-19. The method was immunoSEQ multiplex PCR; TCRdb's version includes in-frame clones alone and lacks a portion of them. The data show some 19,000 clones, approximately 80% seen once. Sequenced: peripheral blood. The receptors derive from a man aged 65 to 79 with COVID-19, enrolled during active disease.

This chain links TRBV3-1 (or the pseudogene TRBV3-2) with TRBJ2-4; 8 bases fit TRBD1. V shed 1 base and J 7 bases; nucleotides not matched to a gene: 3. The CDR3 sequence is 14 residues long. From germline, CDR1 is LGHDT and CDR2 YNNKEL (reference sequence). The CDR3: CASSQGTGKNIQYF. The CDR3 nucleotides read TGTGCCAGCAGCCAAGGGACAGGGAAGAACATTCAGTACTTC.

The V call is TRBV28, the J call TRBJ2-1, with D possibly being TRBD2 (5 bases). The ends were cut back, 3 bases at V and 16 bases at J, with 16 bases in the middle. Germline V gene sequence: CDR1 MDHEN, CDR2 SYDVKM. This CDR3 has 12 residues. CDR3 coding DNA: TGTGCCAGCAGTTTTCGTAGCACGAGGGCCTTCTTC. Translation gives CASSFRSTRAFF.

The chain combines TRBV5-1 with TRBJ2-3; D is perhaps TRBD2 (5 bases). There are 19 residues in the CDR3. The germline V gene encodes CDR1 SGHRS and CDR2 YFSETQ. The V and J ends lost 0 bases and 5 bases respectively, with 25 bases between them. The CDR3 coding sequence is TGCGCCAGCAGCTTGGTAGATCTTGGGGAGAGGGCATACCGAGATACGCAGTATTTT. Translation gives CASSLVDLGERAYRDTQYF.

The chain has TRBV6-5 and TRBJ1-1; D is ambiguous. The CDR3 has 11 residues. Trimming removed 4 bases from V and 7 bases from J, with 7 bases in between. Per germline, CDR1 MNHEY and CDR2 SVGAGI. CDR3 coding DNA: TGTGCCAGCAGTTCACAGTTTGAAGCTTTCTTT. Protein product: CASSSQFEAFF.

The V and J genes are TRBV19 and TRBJ2-1; tentative D call: TRBD2 (5 bases). Per germline, CDR1 LNHDA and CDR2 SQIVND (reference sequence). The CDR3 sequence is 15 residues long. Trimming removed 3 bases from V and 7 bases from J, with 16 bases in between. CDR3 bases: TGTGCCAGTAGTATTGGCTTGGGGAGAGGGAATGAGCAGTTCTTC. It yields the protein CASSIGLGRGNEQFF.

This chain uses TRBV4-3 with TRBJ2-5; D is unresolved. The length of the CDR3 is 14 residues. Trimming stripped 0 bases from V and 0 bases from J, with 5 bases between. Germline lookup yields CDR1 LGHNA and CDR2 YSLEER. DNA of the CDR3: TGCGCCAGCAGCCAAGATCTGTACCAAGAGACCCAGTACTTC. Encoded protein: CASSQDLYQETQYF.

The J gene is TRBJ1-1, the V gene TRBV27; 9 nucleotides line up with TRBD1. This CDR3 contains 16 residues. CDR1 is MNHEY, CDR2 SMNVEV, per germline (reference sequence). With 1 base clipped from V and 7 bases from J, the junction kept 10 bases outside the gene matches. The CDR3 sequence is CASSLYYLGQGGEAFF. CDR3 DNA: TGTGCCAGCAGTTTATACTACCTGGGACAGGGAGGTGAAGCTTTCTTT.

This clone has more than one count but fewer than ten. The chain employs TRBV5-1 and TRBJ2-1; possible D gene TRBD1, 5 bases. Deletions cut 5 bases from V and 14 bases from J, with 23 bases between. Germline assignment: CDR1 SGHRS and CDR2 YFSETQ. CDR3 length equals 14 residues. CDR3 nucleotide sequence: TGCGCCAGCAGGAACCCAGGCAACTTAGGGGAAAAGTTCTTC. Translation gives CASRNPGNLGEKFF.